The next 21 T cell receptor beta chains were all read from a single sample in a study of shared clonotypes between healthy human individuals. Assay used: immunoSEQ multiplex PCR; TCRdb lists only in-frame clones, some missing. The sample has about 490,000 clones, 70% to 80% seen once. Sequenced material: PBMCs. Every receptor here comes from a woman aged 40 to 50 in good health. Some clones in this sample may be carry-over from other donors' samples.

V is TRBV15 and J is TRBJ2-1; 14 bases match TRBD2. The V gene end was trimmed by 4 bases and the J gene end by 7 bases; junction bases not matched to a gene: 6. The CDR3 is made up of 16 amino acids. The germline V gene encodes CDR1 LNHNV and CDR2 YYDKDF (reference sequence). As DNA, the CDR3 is TGTGCCACCAGCATCACCGGGACTAGCGGGAGAAATGAGCAGTTCTTC. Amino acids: CATSITGTSGRNEQFF.

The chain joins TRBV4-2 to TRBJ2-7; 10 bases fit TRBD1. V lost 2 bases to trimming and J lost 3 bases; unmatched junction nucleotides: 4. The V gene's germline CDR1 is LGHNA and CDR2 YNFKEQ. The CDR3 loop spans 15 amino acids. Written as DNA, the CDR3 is TGTGCCAGCAGCCAAACCCGGACAGGGGGCTACGAGCAGTACTTC. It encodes CASSQTRTGGYEQYF.

CDR3 residues: CAISPSLASYEQYF. In nucleotides, the CDR3 is TGTGCCATCAGTCCTTCCTTAGCGTCCTACGAGCAGTACTTC. The chain uses TRBV10-3 and TRBJ2-5; weak D call: TRBD2 (5 bases). The J call could be wrong; TRBJ2-7 is a better fit for the DNA end. There are 14 residues in the CDR3. The germline gives CDR1 ENHRY, CDR2 SYGVKD.

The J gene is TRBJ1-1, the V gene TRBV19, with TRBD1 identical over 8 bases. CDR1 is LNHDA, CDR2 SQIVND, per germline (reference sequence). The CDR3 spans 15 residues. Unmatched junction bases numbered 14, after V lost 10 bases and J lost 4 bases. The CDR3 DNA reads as TGTGCCACCCGACCCCCCAGGGGGCCGGGCACTGAAGCTTTCTTT. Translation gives CATRPPRGPGTEAFF. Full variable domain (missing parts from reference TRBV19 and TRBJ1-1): DGGITQSPKYLFRKEGQNVTLSCEQNLNHDAMYWYRQDPGQGLRLIYYSQIVNDFQKGDIAEGYSVSREKKESFPLTVTSAQKNPTAFYLCATRPPRGPGTEAFFGQGTRLTVV.

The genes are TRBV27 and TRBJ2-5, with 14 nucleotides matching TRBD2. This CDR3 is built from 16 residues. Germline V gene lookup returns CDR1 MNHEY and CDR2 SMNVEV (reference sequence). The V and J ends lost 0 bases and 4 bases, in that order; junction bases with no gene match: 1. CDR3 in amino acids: CASSLSGTSGRETQYF. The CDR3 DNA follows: TGTGCCAGCAGTTTATCCGGGACTAGCGGGAGAGAGACCCAGTACTTC.

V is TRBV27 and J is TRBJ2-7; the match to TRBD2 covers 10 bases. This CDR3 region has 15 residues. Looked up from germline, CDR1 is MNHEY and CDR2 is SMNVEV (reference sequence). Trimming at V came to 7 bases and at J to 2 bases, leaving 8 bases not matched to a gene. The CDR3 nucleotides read TGTGCCAGCACCTTAGCGGGAGGCCACCCCTACGAGCAGTACTTC. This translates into CASTLAGGHPYEQYF.

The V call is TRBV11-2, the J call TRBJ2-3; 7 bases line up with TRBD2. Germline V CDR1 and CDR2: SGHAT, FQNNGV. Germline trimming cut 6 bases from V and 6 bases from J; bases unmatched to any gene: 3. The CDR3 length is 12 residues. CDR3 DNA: TGTGCCAGCAGGGGGGGAGGGGATACGCAGTATTTT. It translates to CASRGGGDTQYF.

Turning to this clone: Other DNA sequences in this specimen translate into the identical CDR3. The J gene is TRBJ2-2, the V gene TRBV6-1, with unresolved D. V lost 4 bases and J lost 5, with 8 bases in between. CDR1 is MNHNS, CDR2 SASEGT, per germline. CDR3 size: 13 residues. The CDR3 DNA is TGTGCCAGCAGTGTCGGTGGTACCGGGGAGCTGTTTTTT. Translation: CASSVGGTGELFF.

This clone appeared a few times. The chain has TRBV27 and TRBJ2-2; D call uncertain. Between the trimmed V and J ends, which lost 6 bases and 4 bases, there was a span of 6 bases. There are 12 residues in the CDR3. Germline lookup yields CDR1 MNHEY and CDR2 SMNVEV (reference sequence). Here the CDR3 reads CASRKGTGELFF. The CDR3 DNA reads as TGTGCCAGCAGAAAGGGCACCGGGGAGCTGTTTTTT.

The CDR3 sequence: CASSRMDRGRYEQYF. In nucleotides, the CDR3 is TGTGCCAGCAGCCGGATGGACAGGGGTCGGTACGAGCAGTACTTC. The V call is TRBV5-5, the J call TRBJ2-7; 9 nucleotides align to TRBD1. The CDR3 sequence is 15 residues long. Germline V lookup: CDR1 SGHKS, CDR2 YYEKEE (reference sequence). With V trimmed by 4 bases and J by 4 bases, 9 bases remained unmatched. The variable domain in full, with the rest retrieved from reference TRBV5-5 and TRBJ2-7, is DAGVTQSPTHLIKTRGQQVTLRCSPISGHKSVSWYQQVLGQGPQFIFQYYEKEERGRGNFPDRFSARQFPNYSSELNVNALLLGDSALYLCASSRMDRGRYEQYFGPGTRLTVT.

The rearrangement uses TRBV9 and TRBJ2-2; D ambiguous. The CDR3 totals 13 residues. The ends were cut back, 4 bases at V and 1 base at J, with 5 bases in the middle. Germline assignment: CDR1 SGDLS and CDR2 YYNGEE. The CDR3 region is CASSPENTGELFF. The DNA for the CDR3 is TGTGCCAGCAGCCCGGAGAACACCGGGGAGCTGTTTTTT. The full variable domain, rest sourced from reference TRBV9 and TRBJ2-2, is DSGVTQTPKHLITATGQRVTLRCSPRSGDLSVYWYQQSLDQGLQFLIQYYNGEERAKGNILERFSAQQFPDLHSELNLSSLELGDSALYFCASSPENTGELFFGEGSRLTVL.

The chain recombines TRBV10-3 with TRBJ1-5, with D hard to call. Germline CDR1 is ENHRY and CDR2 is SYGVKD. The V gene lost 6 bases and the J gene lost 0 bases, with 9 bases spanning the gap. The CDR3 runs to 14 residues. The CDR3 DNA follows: TGTGCCATCAGCTTGGGCTATAGCAATCAGCCCCAGCATTTT. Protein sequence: CAISLGYSNQPQHF.

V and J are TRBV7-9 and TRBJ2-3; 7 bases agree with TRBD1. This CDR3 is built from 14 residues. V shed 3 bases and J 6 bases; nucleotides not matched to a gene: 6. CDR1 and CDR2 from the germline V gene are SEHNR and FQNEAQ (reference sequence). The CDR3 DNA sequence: TGTGCCAGCAGCTTTGGACAGGTTACGGATACGCAGTATTTT. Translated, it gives CASSFGQVTDTQYF.

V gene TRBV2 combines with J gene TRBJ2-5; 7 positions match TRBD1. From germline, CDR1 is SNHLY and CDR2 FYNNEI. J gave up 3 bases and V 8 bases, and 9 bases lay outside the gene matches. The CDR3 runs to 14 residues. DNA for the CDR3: TGTGCCAGCGGGGTGACCGGGACAGAAGAGACCCAGTACTTC. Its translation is CASGVTGTEETQYF.

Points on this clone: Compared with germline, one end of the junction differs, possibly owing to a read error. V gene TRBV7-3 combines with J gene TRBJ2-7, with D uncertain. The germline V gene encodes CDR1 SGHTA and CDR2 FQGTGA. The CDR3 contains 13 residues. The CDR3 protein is CASSLNREQFPIF. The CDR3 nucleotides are TGTGCCAGCAGCTTAAATAGAGAGCAGTTTCCAATCTTC.

The CDR3 region has the DNA TGTGCCAGCTCACCCCGACAGCTCCCTAGCACAGATACGCAGTATTTT. It translates to CASSPRQLPSTDTQYF. V gene TRBV18 combines with J gene TRBJ2-3, with D tentatively TRBD1 (5 bases). V gave up 3 bases and J gave up 0 bases, with 13 bases separating them. There are 16 residues in the CDR3. The germline CDR1 and CDR2 sequences are KGHSH and LQKENI. Together with reference TRBV18 and TRBJ2-3, the CDR3 gives the full variable domain: NAGVMQNPRHLVRRRGQEARLRCSPMKGHSHVYWYRQLPEEGLKFMVYLQKENIIDESGMPKERFSAEFPKEGPSILRIQQVVRGDSAAYFCASSPRQLPSTDTQYFGPGTRLTVL.

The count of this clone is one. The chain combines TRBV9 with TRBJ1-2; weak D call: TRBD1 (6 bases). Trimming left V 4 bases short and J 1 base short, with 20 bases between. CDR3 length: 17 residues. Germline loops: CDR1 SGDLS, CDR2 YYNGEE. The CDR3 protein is CASSPSTGLQYNYGYTF. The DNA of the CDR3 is TGTGCCAGCAGCCCATCGACAGGACTCCAATATAACTATGGCTACACCTTC.

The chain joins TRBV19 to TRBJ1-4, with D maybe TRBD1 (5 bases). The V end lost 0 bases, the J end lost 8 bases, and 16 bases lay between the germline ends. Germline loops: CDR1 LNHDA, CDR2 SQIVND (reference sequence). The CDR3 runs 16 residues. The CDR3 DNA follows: TGTGCCAGTAGTATAGATGGTGGGGGAAGCGTGGAAAAACTGTTTTTT. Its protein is CASSIDGGGSVEKLFF.

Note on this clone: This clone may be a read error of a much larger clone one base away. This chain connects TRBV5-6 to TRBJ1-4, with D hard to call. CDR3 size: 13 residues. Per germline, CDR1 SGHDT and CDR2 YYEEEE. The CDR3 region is CAGSPAASEKLFF. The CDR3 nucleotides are TGTGCCGGCAGCCCCGCGGCCAGTGAAAAACTGTTTTTT.

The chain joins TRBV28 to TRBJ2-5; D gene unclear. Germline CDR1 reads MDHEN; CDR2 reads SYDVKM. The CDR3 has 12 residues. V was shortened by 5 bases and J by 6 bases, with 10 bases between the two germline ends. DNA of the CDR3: TGTGCCAGCAGTCCCCAAGGGAAGACCCAGTACTTC. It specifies CASSPQGKTQYF.

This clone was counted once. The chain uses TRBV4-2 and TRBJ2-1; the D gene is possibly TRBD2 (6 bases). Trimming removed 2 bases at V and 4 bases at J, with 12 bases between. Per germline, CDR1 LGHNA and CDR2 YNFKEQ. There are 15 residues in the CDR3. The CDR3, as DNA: TGTGCCAGCAGCCAAACAGCGGGTAGTTACAATGAGCAGTTCTTC. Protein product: CASSQTAGSYNEQFF.